This is a list of T cell receptor beta chains from one sample in a study of identical twins. TCRdb redid the calling of the 5' RACE reads with MiXCR, one entry per CDR3 protein. The sample includes fewer than 550,000 distinct CDR3 sequences, about 16% of them seen just once. These same data were also listed under a study on yellow fever vaccine responses in identical twins.

Sequencing used CD4+ T cells sorted from blood. The source of these receptors is a woman younger than 35 in good health. Each CDR3 is given with its conserved first and last residue. Each record gives: D gene, V gene, clone size, J gene, CDR3 protein, CDR3 DNA. D genes are given only for firm matches. The size entry is marked missing in some rows and otherwise reads once, few, many or a size class.

d_call: TRBD2; v_call: TRBV5-1; clone_size: few; j_call: TRBJ2-1; cdr3_aa: CASSLALGLAGVRNNEQFF; cdr3_nt: TGCGCCAGCAGCTTGGCCTTGGGTCTAGCGGGGGTGAGAAACAATGAGCAGTTCTTC
d_call: -; v_call: TRBV5-1; clone_size: few; j_call: TRBJ1-1; cdr3_aa: CASSPDAGGRTEAFF; cdr3_nt: TGCGCCAGCAGCCCCGATGCGGGGGGGAGGACTGAAGCTTTCTTT
d_call: -; v_call: TRBV5-1; clone_size: few; j_call: TRBJ1-1; cdr3_aa: CASSFGGLMNTEAFF; cdr3_nt: TGCGCCAGCAGCTTCGGGGGATTGATGAACACTGAAGCTTTCTTT
d_call: -; v_call: TRBV5-8; clone_size: -; j_call: TRBJ1-5; cdr3_aa: CASSSDWRNQPQHF; cdr3_nt: TGTGCCAGCAGCTCTGACTGGCGCAATCAGCCCCAGCATTTT
d_call: TRBD1; v_call: TRBV9; clone_size: -; j_call: TRBJ1-6; cdr3_aa: CASRTGEVGSPLHF; cdr3_nt: TGTGCCAGCAGGACAGGGGAGGTGGGTTCACCCCTCCACTTT
d_call: TRBD1; v_call: TRBV20-1; clone_size: few; j_call: TRBJ2-7; cdr3_aa: CSAGRDSTYEQYF; cdr3_nt: TGCAGTGCTGGCAGGGACAGTACCTACGAGCAGTACTTC
d_call: TRBD2; v_call: TRBV7-9; clone_size: few; j_call: TRBJ2-1; cdr3_aa: CASSRVAGRYNEQFF; cdr3_nt: TGTGCCAGCAGTCGGGTAGCGGGCCGCTACAATGAGCAGTTCTTC
d_call: -; v_call: TRBV20-1; clone_size: few; j_call: TRBJ2-1; cdr3_aa: CSAKAHNSYNEQFF; cdr3_nt: TGCAGTGCAAAAGCCCATAACTCCTACAATGAGCAGTTCTTC
d_call: TRBD2; v_call: TRBV20-1; clone_size: -; j_call: TRBJ2-1; cdr3_aa: CSAAHSGDEQFF; cdr3_nt: TGCAGTGCTGCACATAGCGGGGATGAGCAGTTCTTC
d_call: -; v_call: TRBV12-3/TRBV12-4; clone_size: few; j_call: TRBJ1-5; cdr3_aa: CASTTSNQPQHF; cdr3_nt: TGTGCCAGCACCACAAGTAATCAGCCCCAGCATTTT
d_call: TRBD2; v_call: TRBV4-1; clone_size: few; j_call: TRBJ2-2; cdr3_aa: CASSQPTSGHTGELFF; cdr3_nt: TGCGCCAGCAGCCAACCAACTAGCGGACACACCGGGGAGCTGTTTTTT
d_call: TRBD2; v_call: TRBV15; clone_size: -; j_call: TRBJ2-3; cdr3_aa: CATSRDDVRGGPDTQYF; cdr3_nt: TGTGCCACCAGCAGAGATGATGTGCGGGGGGGCCCAGATACGCAGTATTTT
d_call: -; v_call: TRBV6-2/TRBV6-3; clone_size: -; j_call: TRBJ2-3; cdr3_aa: CASSWGRPRTDTQYF; cdr3_nt: TGTGCCAGCAGTTGGGGAAGGCCGCGCACAGATACGCAGTATTTT
d_call: -; v_call: TRBV7-8; clone_size: -; j_call: TRBJ2-3; cdr3_aa: CASSLAMYTTDTQYF; cdr3_nt: TGTGCCAGCAGCTTAGCGATGTACACCACAGATACGCAGTATTTT
d_call: -; v_call: TRBV20-1; clone_size: once; j_call: TRBJ1-1; cdr3_aa: CSARDYKQMNTEAFF; cdr3_nt: TGCAGTGCTAGAGATTATAAACAGATGAACACTGAAGCTTTCTTT
d_call: -; v_call: TRBV6-1; clone_size: few; j_call: TRBJ1-3; cdr3_aa: CASNAGRRGNTIYF; cdr3_nt: TGTGCCAGCAATGCAGGGCGACGTGGAAACACCATATATTTT
d_call: TRBD1; v_call: TRBV7-9; clone_size: few; j_call: TRBJ2-3; cdr3_aa: CASSSRDRGLSTDTQYF; cdr3_nt: TGTGCCAGCAGCTCACGGGACAGGGGGCTGAGCACAGATACGCAGTATTTT
d_call: -; v_call: TRBV12-3/TRBV12-4; clone_size: many; j_call: TRBJ1-1; cdr3_aa: CASSVGQGSAEAFF; cdr3_nt: TGTGCCAGCAGTGTCGGTCAAGGGTCGGCTGAAGCTTTCTTT
d_call: TRBD2; v_call: TRBV5-1; clone_size: -; j_call: TRBJ2-2; cdr3_aa: CASSPLGRGSGGELFF; cdr3_nt: TGCGCCAGCAGCCCCCTCGGGAGGGGGTCAGGCGGGGAGCTGTTTTTT
d_call: -; v_call: TRBV4-1; clone_size: -; j_call: TRBJ2-4; cdr3_aa: CASSQFPLAKNIQYF; cdr3_nt: TGCGCCAGCAGCCAATTCCCGCTAGCCAAAAACATTCAGTACTTC
d_call: TRBD1; v_call: TRBV10-3; clone_size: few; j_call: TRBJ1-6; cdr3_aa: CAISESTGGNSPLHF; cdr3_nt: TGTGCCATCAGTGAGTCGACAGGGGGCAATTCACCCCTCCACTTT
d_call: -; v_call: TRBV5-1; clone_size: few; j_call: TRBJ2-7; cdr3_aa: CASSYLVGRGAYEQYF; cdr3_nt: TGCGCCAGCAGCTACCTCGTCGGGAGAGGAGCCTACGAGCAGTACTTC